Following are 17 T cell receptor beta chains from one sample sequenced in a study of metastatic and nonmetastatic thyroid tumors. TCRdb re-called the PCR reads with MiXCR. Among 70,000 or so clones listed, over 12% were seen once. Every patient was untreated before thyroid surgery. The specimen sequenced was blood. These receptors all come from a male donor with papillary thyroid cancer or a benign thyroid nodule (not recorded which). Some clones in this sample may be carry-over from other donors' samples.

This clone occurred many times. This chain joins TRBV19 and TRBJ1-2, with D possibly matching TRBD1 (5 bases). V was cut by 2 bases and J by 0 bases, with 16 bases left in between. The CDR3 spans 17 residues. CDR1 and CDR2 from the germline V gene are LNHDA and SQIVND (reference sequence). Here the CDR3 reads CASSISRAAYSNYGYTF. In nucleotides, the CDR3 is TGTGCCAGTAGTATATCCAGGGCTGCTTACTCTAACTATGGCTACACCTTC. Full variable domain (outside the CDR3, taken from reference TRBV19 and TRBJ1-2): DGGITQSPKYLFRKEGQNVTLSCEQNLNHDAMYWYRQDPGQGLRLIYYSQIVNDFQKGDIAEGYSVSREKKESFPLTVTSAQKNPTAFYLCASSISRAAYSNYGYTFGSGTRLTVV.

This clone turned up a few times. Without the conserved terminal phenylalanine or tryptophan, this CDR3 likely stems from a read error. The chain combines TRBV6-2 or TRBV6-3 with TRBJ2-2; weak D call: TRBD1 (5 bases). V was clipped by 5 bases and J by 8 bases, with 6 bases between them. Germline V lookup: CDR1 MNHEY, CDR2 SVGEGT. The CDR3 has 11 amino acids. CDR3 DNA: TGTGCCAGCAGTAGGGGAGGGGAGCTGTTTCTT. Protein product: CASSRGGELFL.

Of note for this clone: A read error may explain this, as a much larger clone is one base away. J is TRBJ1-4 and V is TRBV3-1; D remains unclear. There are 15 residues in the CDR3. Germline values: CDR1 LGHDT, CDR2 YNNKEL (reference sequence). In nucleotides, the CDR3 is TGTGCCAGCAGCCAAGAGGGAGTACATAATGAAAAACTGCTTTTT. Encoded protein: CASSQEGVHNEKLLF.

This chain connects TRBV7-2 to TRBJ1-2, with TRBD1 as a possible D gene (5 bases). The CDR3 sequence is 13 residues long. Trimming removed 1 base from V and 6 bases from J, with 9 bases in between. The germline V gene has CDR1 SGHTA and CDR2 FQGNSA. The CDR3 loop reads CASSLGQQNGYTF. The CDR3 nucleotides are TGTGCCAGCAGCTTAGGACAGCAGAATGGCTACACCTTC. The entire variable domain, with the rest obtained from reference TRBV7-2 and TRBJ1-2, is as follows: GAGVSQSPSNKVTEKGKDVELRCDPISGHTALYWYRQSLGQGLEFLIYFQGNSAPDKSGLPSDRFSAERTGGSVSTLTIQRTQQEDSAVYLCASSLGQQNGYTFGSGTRLTVV.

This clone was counted many times. This rearrangement joins TRBV11-2 to TRBJ2-7, with 7 positions matching TRBD2. V shed 0 bases and J 2 bases; nucleotides not matched to a gene: 4. The CDR3 extends over 15 amino acids. Per the germline V gene, CDR1 is SGHAT and CDR2 is FQNNGV. DNA for the CDR3: TGTGCCAGCAGCTTAGAATGGCGGGAGACCTACGAGCAGTACTTC. Its protein product is CASSLEWRETYEQYF.

This clone was counted many times. This sequence joins TRBV3-1 and TRBJ1-1; 12 nucleotides align to TRBD1. The trim removed 4 bases at V and 3 bases at J, leaving 9 bases unmatched. The germline CDR1 and CDR2 sequences are LGHDT and YNNKEL (reference sequence). This CDR3 has 17 amino acids. Here the CDR3 reads CASSLLGDRGPHTEAFF. The CDR3 region has the DNA TGTGCCAGCAGCCTCCTTGGGGACAGGGGGCCTCACACTGAAGCTTTCTTT.

Regarding this clone: A much larger clone is a single base away; this may be a read error. The V call is TRBV28, the J call TRBJ2-5, with TRBD2 identical over 7 bases. Germline CDR1 and CDR2: MDHEN and SYDVKM. The CDR3 has 16 residues. With V trimmed by 6 bases and J by 2 bases, 12 bases remained unmatched. The CDR3 here is CASRYFTTSRQETQYF. The CDR3 DNA sequence: TGTGCCAGCAGATATTTTACGACTAGCAGACAAGAGACCCAGTACTTC.

The gene calls are TRBV29-1 and TRBJ1-1; no clear D. CDR3 length: 12 amino acids. V lost 4 bases and J lost 1, with 7 bases in between. Germline CDR1 is SQVTM and CDR2 is ANQGSEA. The CDR3 spells CSVVQSNTEAFF. As DNA, the CDR3 is TGCAGCGTTGTACAGTCGAACACTGAAGCTTTCTTT.

The table lists this clone with a few counts. The chain employs TRBV6-1 and TRBJ2-7; TRBD1 might be the D (5 bases). V was clipped by 1 base and J by 3 bases, with 13 bases between them. This CDR3 contains 15 residues. The germline V gene encodes CDR1 MNHNS and CDR2 SASEGT. The CDR3 here is CASSEEDGHVYEQYF. CDR3 DNA: TGTGCCAGCAGTGAAGAAGATGGACACGTCTACGAGCAGTACTTC.

This clone was seen ten or more times. The V gene is TRBV29-1, the J gene TRBJ1-4; D is unclear. CDR1 is SQVTM, CDR2 ANQGSEA, per germline. This CDR3 comprises 12 residues. The V and J ends lost 7 bases and 8 bases respectively, with 14 bases between them. The CDR3 nucleotides read TGCAGCGCTCGACACACCCGGGAAAAACTGTTTTTT. It specifies CSARHTREKLFF.

This clone has a count of ten or more. J is TRBJ2-7 and V is TRBV18, with a weak D call TRBD2 (5 bases). Germline CDR1 reads KGHSH; CDR2 reads LQKENI. Between the trimmed V and J ends, which lost 6 bases and 2 bases, there was a span of 14 bases. CDR3 length: 14 residues. The CDR3 loop is CASSHDGGAYEQYF. The CDR3 DNA reads as TGTGCCAGCTCCCATGACGGAGGAGCCTACGAGCAGTACTTC.

In this sample, this clone turned up many times. The V and J genes are TRBV19 and TRBJ1-4, with 7 bases matching TRBD1. Per germline, CDR1 LNHDA and CDR2 SQIVND (reference sequence). V lost 4 bases, J lost 6 bases, and 11 bases stayed unmatched. CDR3 size: 16 residues. CDR3 bases: TGTGCCAGTAGTAATTCTCCGGACAGGTCAGATGAAAAACTGTTTTTT. Translation gives CASSNSPDRSDEKLFF.

This clone was seen a few times. The junction differs from germline at one of its ends, possibly a read error. The V gene is TRBV27, the J gene TRBJ1-6; D possibly corresponds to TRBD1 (6 bases). The CDR3 runs 14 residues. Germline V gene sequence: CDR1 MNHEY, CDR2 SMNVEV (reference sequence). For the CDR3, the DNA is TGTGCCAGCAGTTCACCTAGCGGTGGTCAGGGGCACATTTTT. Amino acid sequence: CASSSPSGGQGHIF.

This clone showed up many times. The chain is built from TRBV20-1 and TRBJ1-6; no clear D gene. CDR3 length: 12 amino acids. Trimming removed 4 bases from V and 8 bases from J, with 9 bases in between. Germline V gene data show CDR1 as DFQATT and CDR2 as SNEGSKA (reference sequence). DNA for the CDR3: TGCAGTGCTACTGTCCCGGATTCACCCCTCCACTTT. Residues: CSATVPDSPLHF.

This clone was found many times. The chain recombines TRBV7-6 with TRBJ2-1; D gene uncertain. Germline V gene data show CDR1 as SGHVS and CDR2 as FNYEAQ. Trimming removed 1 base from V and 8 bases from J, with 9 bases in between. The CDR3 spans 13 residues. The CDR3 bases are TGTGCCAGCAGCTTAGTAGGGCCCGATGAGCAGTTCTTC. It translates to CASSLVGPDEQFF.

This clone has a count of ten or more. The V and J genes are TRBV5-4 and TRBJ2-7, with 10 bases that match TRBD1. J gave up 5 bases and V 3 bases, and 8 bases lay outside the gene matches. There are 15 residues in the CDR3. From germline, CDR1 is SGHNT and CDR2 YYREEE (reference sequence). The CDR3 DNA reads TGTGCCAGCAGCTCGTCGACAGGGGGCATCCACGAGCAGTACTTC. Its protein product is CASSSSTGGIHEQYF. Together with reference TRBV5-4 and TRBJ2-7, the CDR3 gives the full variable domain: ETGVTQSPTHLIKTRGQQVTLRCSSQSGHNTVSWYQQALGQGPQFIFQYYREEENGRGNFPPRFSGLQFPNYSSELNVNALELDDSALYLCASSSSTGGIHEQYFGPGTRLTVT.

As concerns this clone: A junction boundary mismatches the germline segment, possibly from a read error. The CDR3 loop reads CASIWDVSSYNEQFF. As DNA, the CDR3 is TGTGCCAGCATCTGGGACGTAAGCTCCTACAATGAGCAGTTCTTC. The gene calls are TRBV5-1 and TRBJ2-1, with D perhaps given as TRBD1 or TRBD2 (5 bases each). CDR1 and CDR2 (germline): SGHRS, YFSETQ. This CDR3 is 15 amino acids long.